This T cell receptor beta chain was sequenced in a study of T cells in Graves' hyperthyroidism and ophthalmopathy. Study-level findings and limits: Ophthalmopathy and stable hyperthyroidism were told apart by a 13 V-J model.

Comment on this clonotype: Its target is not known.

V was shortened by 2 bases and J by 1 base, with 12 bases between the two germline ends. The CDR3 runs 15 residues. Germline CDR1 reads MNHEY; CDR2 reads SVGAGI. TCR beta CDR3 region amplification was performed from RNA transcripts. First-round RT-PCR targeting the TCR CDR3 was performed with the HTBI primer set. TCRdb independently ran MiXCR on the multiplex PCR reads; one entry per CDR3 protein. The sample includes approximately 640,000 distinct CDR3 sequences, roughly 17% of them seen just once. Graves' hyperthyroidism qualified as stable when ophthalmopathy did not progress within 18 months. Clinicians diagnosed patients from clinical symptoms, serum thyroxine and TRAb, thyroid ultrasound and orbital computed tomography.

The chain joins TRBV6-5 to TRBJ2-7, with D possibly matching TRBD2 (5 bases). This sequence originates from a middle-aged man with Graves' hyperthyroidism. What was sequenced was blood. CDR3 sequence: CASSYGIASSYEQYF. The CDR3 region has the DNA TGTGCCAGCAGTTACGGGATAGCGTCGTCCTACGAGCAGTACTTC.